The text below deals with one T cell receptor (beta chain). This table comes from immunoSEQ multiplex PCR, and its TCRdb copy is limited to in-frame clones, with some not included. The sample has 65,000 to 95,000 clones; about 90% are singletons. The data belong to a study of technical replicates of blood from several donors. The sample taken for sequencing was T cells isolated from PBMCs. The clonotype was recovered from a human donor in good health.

The CDR3 here is CASSEYGGRTDTQYF. The CDR3 DNA reads as TGTGCCAGCAGTGAATATGGCGGGAGAACAGATACGCAGTATTTT. The chain couples TRBV6-1 to TRBJ2-3; 7 positions agree with TRBD2. V shed 2 bases and J 3 bases; nucleotides not matched to a gene: 5. This CDR3 region has 15 residues. The germline gives CDR1 MNHNS, CDR2 SASEGT.